Given below is one T cell receptor (beta chain) in context. Its antigen is currently unknown. This entry comes from a study of CD4+ T cells in melanoma. Study outcomes and limitations: In melanoma, neoantigen-specific CD4+ T cells reportedly differed in differentiation state. A reported correlation linked neoantigen-specific CD4+ T cells to CD8+, macrophage and B cell function.

The method was immunoSEQ multiplex PCR; TCRdb's version includes in-frame clones alone and lacks a portion of them. In the table there are more than 10,000 clones, about 72% of which are singletons. The sample comprised cells from a culture (not recorded whether cultured in vitro). The TCR sequence derives from a human donor with melanoma.

CDR3 DNA: TGTGCCAGCAGTGAAGCGCACGGGGGTCTCGGTGGCTACACCTTC. Translated: CASSEAHGGLGGYTF. V and J are TRBV6-1 and TRBJ1-2; TRBD1 is a possible D gene (5 bases). The CDR3 extends over 15 amino acids. V was trimmed by 0 bases and J by 7 bases, leaving 15 bases between them. The V gene's germline CDR1 is MNHNS and CDR2 SASEGT.